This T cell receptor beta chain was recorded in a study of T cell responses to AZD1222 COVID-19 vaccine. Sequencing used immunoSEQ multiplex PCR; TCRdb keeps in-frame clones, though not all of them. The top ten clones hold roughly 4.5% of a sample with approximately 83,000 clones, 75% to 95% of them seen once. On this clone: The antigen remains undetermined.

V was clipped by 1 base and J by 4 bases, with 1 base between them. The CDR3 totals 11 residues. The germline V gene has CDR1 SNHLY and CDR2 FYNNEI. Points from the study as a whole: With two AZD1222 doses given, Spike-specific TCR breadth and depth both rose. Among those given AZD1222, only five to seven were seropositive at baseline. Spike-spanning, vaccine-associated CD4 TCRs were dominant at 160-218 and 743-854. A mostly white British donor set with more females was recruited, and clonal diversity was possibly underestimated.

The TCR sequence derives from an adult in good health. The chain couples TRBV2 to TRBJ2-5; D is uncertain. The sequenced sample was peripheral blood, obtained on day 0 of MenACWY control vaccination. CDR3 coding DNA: TGTGCCAGCAGTGAAGGAGAGACCCAGTACTTC. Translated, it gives CASSEGETQYF.